This T cell receptor (beta chain) was sequenced in a study of T cells in Graves' hyperthyroidism and ophthalmopathy. This clonotype has at least ten counts. Authors of the study amplified TCR beta CDR3 regions from RNA transcripts. When the TCR CDR3 underwent first-round RT-PCR, the HTBI primer set was used. TCRdb re-called the multiplex PCR reads with MiXCR, one entry per CDR3 protein. The sample lists about half a million distinct CDR3 sequences, less than 25% occurring once. This TCR derives from a man between 18 and 29 years old with Graves' hyperthyroidism. Sequencing was carried out using blood.

The CDR3 spells CAWSGGAGNQPQHF. DNA of the CDR3: TGTGCCTGGAGTGGGGGGGCCGGGAATCAGCCCCAGCATTTT. The rearrangement links TRBV30 to TRBJ1-5; D might be TRBD1 (6 bases). The CDR3 is made up of 14 amino acids. CDR1 is GTSNPN, CDR2 SVGIG, per germline (reference sequence). With 1 base removed from V and 4 bases from J, the gap between germline ends came to 11 bases.